Below, 9 T cell receptor beta chains from the same sample are listed, as sequenced in a study of shared clonotypes between healthy human individuals. Terminally differentiated effector memory CD45RA+ cells were left out of the naive CD8 fraction, which was CD45RO-negative and positively selected for CCR7. TCRdb keeps only in-frame clones here, not all; method: immunoSEQ multiplex PCR. Among some 2,100,000 clones, 85% to 95% were seen once, and the ten largest hold over 1.5%. Sample: naive CD8+ T cells from PBMCs. The origin of the receptors is a man between 18 and 29 years old in good health. Some clones in this sample may be carry-over from other donors' samples.

This clone was found once. The chain links TRBV15 to TRBJ2-6; weak D call: TRBD1 (5 bases). Trimming shortened V by 0 bases and J by 0 bases, and 15 bases separated the two germline ends. The CDR3 covers 19 residues. The V gene's germline CDR1 is LNHNV and CDR2 YYDKDF (reference sequence). The CDR3 spells CATSREGTRALSGANVLTF. CDR3 DNA: TGTGCCACCAGCAGAGAGGGAACCAGGGCCCTCTCTGGGGCCAACGTCCTGACTTTC.

The chain recombines TRBV7-9 with TRBJ2-5, with TRBD1 identical over 7 bases. There are 13 residues in the CDR3. Germline CDR1 SEHNR, CDR2 FQNEAQ (reference sequence). Trimming at V came to 8 bases and at J to 5 bases, leaving 8 bases not matched to a gene. CDR3: CASHLTGAETQYF. The CDR3 coding sequence is TGTGCCAGCCATTTAACAGGGGCGGAGACCCAGTACTTC.

Regarding this clone: This sample includes further DNA sequences coding for the same CDR3. The chain links TRBV5-1 to TRBJ2-1, with D perhaps given as TRBD1 or TRBD2 (5 bases each). Looked up from germline, CDR1 is SGHRS and CDR2 is YFSETQ. This CDR3 has 16 amino acids. Trimming left V 4 bases short and J 0 bases short, with 14 bases between. The CDR3 DNA is TGCGCCAGCAGCCTTGGGGGTCGAAGCTCCTACAATGAGCAGTTCTTC. The encoded protein is CASSLGGRSSYNEQFF.

The chain uses TRBV28 and TRBJ1-2; D remains ambiguous. Germline CDR1 reads MDHEN; CDR2 reads SYDVKM. CDR3 length: 14 amino acids. Trimming stripped 2 bases from V and 7 bases from J, with 14 bases between. The CDR3 region is CASSLTGIGRGYTF. The DNA of the CDR3 is TGTGCCAGCAGTTTAACGGGAATTGGACGTGGCTACACCTTC.

The chain couples TRBV27 to TRBJ2-5; no firm D call. Deletions cut 2 bases from V and 7 bases from J, with 11 bases between. CDR1 and CDR2 from the germline V gene are MNHEY and SMNVEV (reference sequence). The CDR3 is made up of 13 amino acids. CDR3 coding DNA: TGTGCCAGCAGTTTAAAGGGAATGGGGACCCAGTACTTC. Its translation: CASSLKGMGTQYF.

This clone was seen a single time. This chain joins TRBV28 and TRBJ2-1; 7 bases map to TRBD2. Germline loops: CDR1 MDHEN, CDR2 SYDVKM. Trimming cost V 5 bases and J 0 bases; bases outside gene matches: 4. There are 15 residues in the CDR3. The CDR3 here is CASSTGRSSYNEQFF. CDR3 nucleotide sequence: TGTGCCAGCAGTACCGGGAGGAGCTCCTACAATGAGCAGTTCTTC.

The chain is built from TRBV4-1 and TRBJ2-7; 7 bases are a match to TRBD2. The CDR3 length is 17 residues. Germline trimming cut 0 bases from V and 0 bases from J; bases unmatched to any gene: 8. Germline CDR1 is MGHRA and CDR2 is YSYEKL. The DNA of the CDR3 is TGCGCCAGCAGCCAAGATCGACTAGCAGCTATCTCCTACGAGCAGTACTTC. The encoded protein is CASSQDRLAAISYEQYF.

This CDR3 reads CASSGRLAGGLGGELFF. The CDR3 DNA reads as TGTGCCAGCAGTGGACGACTAGCGGGAGGGCTGGGCGGGGAGCTGTTTTTT. The chain has TRBV25-1 and TRBJ2-2; 14 bases fit TRBD2. Germline V CDR1 and CDR2: MGHDK, SYGVNS. This CDR3 comprises 17 residues. Trimming at V came to 4 bases and at J to 7 bases, leaving 8 bases not matched to a gene.

In DNA form, the CDR3 reads TGTGCCAGCAGCTTAGCCCGGGGCACTACGCAGTATTTT. Amino acid sequence: CASSLARGTTQYF. V and J are TRBV11-3 and TRBJ2-3; either TRBD1 or TRBD2 may supply D (5 bases each). The germline V and J ends were trimmed by 1 base and 8 bases, with 10 bases remaining between them. Germline CDR1 and CDR2: SGHNT and YENEEA. The length of the CDR3 is 13 residues. Using reference TRBV11-3 and TRBJ2-3 for the parts outside the CDR3, the full variable domain is EAGVVQSPRYKIIEKKQPVAFWCNPISGHNTLYWYLQNLGQGPELLIRYENEEAVDDSQLPKDRFSAERLKGVDSTLKIQPAELGDSAVYLCASSLARGTTQYFGPGTRLTVL.